This section outlines one TCR beta chain sequence together with its context. The CDR3 runs 16 residues. This sample is drawn from a study of T cells expressing NK-cell markers. Across the study: TCR beta repertoires came from sorted CD3+CD56+NKG2C+, CD3+CD56+NKG2C- and CD3+CD56-NKG2C+ T cells.

TCR beta libraries carry UMIs added by 5'RACE template switching. From the 5' RACE reads, TCRdb lists one entry per CDR3 protein and no DNA. The sample has about 410,000 distinct CDR3 sequences. J is TRBJ2-1 and V is TRBV21-1; TCRdb designates TRBD2, a call that cannot be tested without DNA. TRBV21-1 is a pseudogene segment. The TCR was taken from a woman aged 45 to 65 in good health. Sequencing was performed on blood T cells: a sorted CD56 or NKG2C T cell subset, CD4+ or CD8+ T cells, or bulk PBMC T cells (not recorded which). The CDR3 here is CASSKRRQREFDEQFF.